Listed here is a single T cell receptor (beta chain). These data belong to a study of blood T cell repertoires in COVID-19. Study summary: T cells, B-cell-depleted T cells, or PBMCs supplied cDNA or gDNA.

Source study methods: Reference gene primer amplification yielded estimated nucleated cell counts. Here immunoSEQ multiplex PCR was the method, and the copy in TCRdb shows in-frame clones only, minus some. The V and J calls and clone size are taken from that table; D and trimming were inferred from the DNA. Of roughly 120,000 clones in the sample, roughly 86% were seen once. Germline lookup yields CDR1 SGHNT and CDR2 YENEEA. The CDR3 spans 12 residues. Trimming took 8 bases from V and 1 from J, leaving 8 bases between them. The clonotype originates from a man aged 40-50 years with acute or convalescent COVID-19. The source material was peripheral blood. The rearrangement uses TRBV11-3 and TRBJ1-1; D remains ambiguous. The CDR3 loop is CASGNRNTEAFF. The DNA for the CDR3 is TGTGCCAGCGGAAACAGGAACACTGAAGCTTTCTTT.